This TCR beta chain comes out of a study of identical twins. TCRdb re-called the 5' RACE reads through MiXCR, storing one row per CDR3 protein. Among just under 650,000 distinct CDR3 sequences listed, 7.1% were seen once. This CDR3 is built from 14 residues. Germline V gives CDR1 SGHDN, CDR2 FVKESK. V was trimmed by 2 bases and J by 3 bases, leaving 10 bases between them. This clonotype came up a few times. This same sample was also part of a study on yellow fever vaccine responses in identical twins.

The source is a woman aged 18-30 years in good health. V gene TRBV14 combines with J gene TRBJ2-5, with D perhaps TRBD1 or TRBD2 (5 bases each). Input material: PBMCs. The CDR3 bases are TGTGCCAGCAGCCAATGGGGGTTCGAAGAGACCCAGTACTTC. Encoded protein: CASSQWGFEETQYF.